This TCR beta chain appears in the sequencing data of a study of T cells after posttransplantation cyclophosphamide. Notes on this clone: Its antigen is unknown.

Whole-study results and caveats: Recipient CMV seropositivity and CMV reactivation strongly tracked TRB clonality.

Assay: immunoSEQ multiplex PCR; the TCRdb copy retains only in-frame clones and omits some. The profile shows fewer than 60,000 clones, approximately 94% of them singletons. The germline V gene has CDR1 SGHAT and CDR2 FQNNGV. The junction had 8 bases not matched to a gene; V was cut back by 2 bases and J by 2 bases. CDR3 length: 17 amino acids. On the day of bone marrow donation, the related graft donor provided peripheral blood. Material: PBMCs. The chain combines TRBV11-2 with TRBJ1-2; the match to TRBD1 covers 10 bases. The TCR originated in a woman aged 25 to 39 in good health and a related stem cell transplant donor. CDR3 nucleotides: TGTGCCAGCAGCTTATCGACAGGGGGCATTAAAAACTATGGCTACACCTTC. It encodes CASSLSTGGIKNYGYTF.